A selection of T cell receptor beta chains follows, all from one sample in a study of CD8 T cells in Susac syndrome. TCRdb reanalysed the immunoSEQ multiplex PCR reads using MiXCR and keeps one entry per CDR3 protein. Of some 150,000 distinct CDR3 sequences in the sample, roughly 95% are singletons; the top ten hold 0.16%. The sample was CD4+ T cells from PBMCs. Receptor source: a human donor with Susac syndrome. CDR3s include the opening cysteine and the closing phenylalanine or tryptophan. The D gene is left open where the match is weak. Clone size is shown for a subset of rows, as once, few, many or a class of expanded clone.

J gene	clone size	D gene	V gene	CDR3 protein	CDR3 DNA
TRBJ1-1	-	-	TRBV29-1	CSVDGRAEAFF	TGCAGCGTTGACGGTCGCGCTGAAGCTTTCTTT
TRBJ2-1	once	-	TRBV6-2/TRBV6-3	CASLERVIPRNNEQFF	TGTGCCAGCCTCGAGAGGGTTATCCCTCGTAACAATGAGCAGTTCTTC
TRBJ1-2	-	-	TRBV29-1	CSVEKQDDNGYTF	TGCAGCGTTGAGAAACAGGATGATAATGGCTACACCTTC
TRBJ1-4	-	TRBD1	TRBV25-1	CASSETGPNEKLFF	TGTGCCAGCAGTGAGACAGGGCCGAATGAAAAACTGTTTTTT
TRBJ1-5	-	TRBD1	TRBV7-9	CASSLGQDLNQPQHF	TGTGCCAGCAGCTTGGGACAGGACCTTAATCAGCCCCAGCATTTT
TRBJ2-2	once	TRBD2	TRBV7-9	CASSPRPSGGQNTGELFF	TGTGCCAGCAGCCCCAGGCCTAGCGGGGGCCAAAACACCGGGGAGCTGTTTTTT
TRBJ1-2	-	-	TRBV18	CASSPDGSNYGYTF	TGTGCCAGCTCACCTGACGGTTCTAACTATGGCTACACCTTC
TRBJ2-3	-	TRBD2	TRBV11-2	CASSSGLAGVDTQYF	TGTGCCAGCAGCTCCGGACTAGCGGGGGTCGATACGCAGTATTTT
TRBJ2-5	-	-	TRBV3-1	CASSQDVGQFPPPQETQYF	TGTGCCAGCAGCCAAGATGTTGGGCAGTTCCCCCCCCCGCAAGAGACCCAGTACTTC
TRBJ2-5	-	-	TRBV18	CASSPPWKQETQYF	TGTGCCAGCTCACCCCCCTGGAAGCAAGAGACCCAGTACTTC
TRBJ2-7	-	-	TRBV7-9	CASSLGVTEQYF	TGTGCCAGCAGCTTAGGTGTGACCGAGCAGTACTTC
TRBJ2-3	-	TRBD1	TRBV9	CASSVVGTAPTDTQYF	TGTGCCAGCAGCGTAGTTGGGACAGCCCCCACAGATACGCAGTATTTT
TRBJ1-2	-	-	TRBV29-1	CSVEGGPTDSYGYTF	TGCAGCGTTGAAGGGGGCCCGACCGATTCCTATGGCTACACCTTC
TRBJ2-5	-	TRBD2	TRBV20-1	CSLASGGAEETQYF	TGCAGTTTGGCTAGCGGGGGGGCCGAAGAGACCCAGTACTTC
TRBJ2-1	-	TRBD2	TRBV29-1	CSVILAGNPNEQFF	TGCAGCGTCATACTAGCGGGGAACCCTAATGAGCAGTTCTTC
TRBJ1-1	-	-	TRBV6-2/TRBV6-3	CASIDRPNTEAFF	TGTGCCAGCATAGACAGGCCGAACACTGAAGCTTTCTTT
TRBJ2-1	-	-	TRBV12-3/TRBV12-4	CASRPAGEQFF	TGTGCCAGCAGACCAGCGGGTGAGCAGTTCTTC
TRBJ2-3	-	-	TRBV12-3/TRBV12-4	CASSRSGPPQYF	TGTGCCAGCAGCCGTAGTGGGCCCCCGCAGTATTTT
TRBJ2-1	once	-	TRBV7-8	CASSKGSYNEQFF	TGTGCCAGCTCCAAAGGGAGCTACAATGAGCAGTTCTTC
TRBJ2-7	-	-	TRBV11-2	CASSLFRGGAEQYF	TGTGCCAGCAGCTTATTCAGGGGGGGAGCCGAGCAGTACTTC
TRBJ2-1	-	-	TRBV29-1	CSVDNNEQFF	TGCAGCGTTGATAACAATGAGCAGTTCTTC
TRBJ2-5	-	-	TRBV4-1	CASSQEVGGRETQYF	TGCGCCAGCAGCCAAGAGGTGGGGGGGCGGGAGACCCAGTACTTC